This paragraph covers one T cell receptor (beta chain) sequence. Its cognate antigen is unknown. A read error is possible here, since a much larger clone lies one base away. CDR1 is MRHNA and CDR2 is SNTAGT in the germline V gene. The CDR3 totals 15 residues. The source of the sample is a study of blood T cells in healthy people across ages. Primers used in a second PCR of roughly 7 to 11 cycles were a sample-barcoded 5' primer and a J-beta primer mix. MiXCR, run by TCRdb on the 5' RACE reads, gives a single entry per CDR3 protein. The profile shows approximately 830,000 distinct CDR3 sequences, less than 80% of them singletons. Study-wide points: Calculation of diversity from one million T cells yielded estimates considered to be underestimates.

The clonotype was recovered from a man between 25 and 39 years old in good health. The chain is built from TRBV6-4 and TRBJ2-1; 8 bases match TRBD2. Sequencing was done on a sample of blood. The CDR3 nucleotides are TGTGCCAGCAGTGAAAGCGGGGGCTCCTGCAATGAGCAGTTCTTC. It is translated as CASSESGGSCNEQFF.